These 16 T cell receptor beta chains originate from one sample sequenced in a study of technical replicates of blood from a few donors. TCRdb's copy holds only in-frame clones and misses some; the assay was immunoSEQ multiplex PCR. The sample lists more than 45,000 clones, 90% to 95% occurring once. The source material was PBMCs. These receptors originate from a human donor in good health. Some clones in this sample may be carry-over from other donors' samples.

This chain links TRBV27 with TRBJ2-3; 14 nucleotides match TRBD2. The CDR3 runs 14 residues. Per germline, CDR1 MNHEY and CDR2 SMNVEV (reference sequence). Trimming removed 6 bases from V and 8 bases from J; junction bases left unmatched: 4. DNA of the CDR3: TGTGCCAGCAGAGCCGGGACTAGCGGGGGTACGCAGTATTTT. Its translation is CASRAGTSGGTQYF.

V is TRBV10-3 and J is TRBJ2-7; 11 nucleotides align to TRBD2. CDR1 ENHRY and CDR2 SYGVKD come from the germline V gene. Trimming at V came to 8 bases and at J to 2 bases, leaving 5 bases not matched to a gene. The CDR3 is made up of 14 amino acids. For the CDR3, the DNA is TGTGCCATCCAAGGGACTAGCGGAACCTACGAGCAGTACTTC. This codes for CAIQGTSGTYEQYF.

The chain has TRBV2 and TRBJ1-5; D unresolved. The length of the CDR3 is 15 residues. Trimming shortened V by 4 bases and J by 1 base, and 11 bases separated the two germline ends. Germline CDR1 SNHLY, CDR2 FYNNEI. The CDR3 coding sequence is TGTGCCAGCAGTGTGGGCACGAACAGCAATCAGCCCCAGCATTTT. This sequence encodes CASSVGTNSNQPQHF.

This chain joins TRBV2 and TRBJ1-2; no definite D call. Germline lookup yields CDR1 SNHLY and CDR2 FYNNEI. This CDR3 is built from 13 residues. V lost 2 bases, J lost 2 bases, and 6 bases lay in between. This chain's CDR3 is CASSEFRNYGYTF. CDR3 bases: TGTGCCAGCAGTGAATTCAGGAACTATGGCTACACCTTC.

The chain uses TRBV4-3 and TRBJ1-1; D possibly corresponds to TRBD1 (5 bases). This CDR3 spans 15 amino acids. Trimming took 0 bases from V and 3 from J, leaving 11 bases between them. Germline CDR1 LGHNA, CDR2 YSLEER. In DNA, the CDR3 is TGCGCCAGCAGCCAAGATCTGGCAGGGCACACTGAAGCTTTCTTT. It translates to CASSQDLAGHTEAFF.

The chain couples TRBV4-1 to TRBJ2-6; D not resolved. From germline, CDR1 is MGHRA and CDR2 YSYEKL. Between the trimmed V and J ends, which lost 0 bases and 4 bases, there was a span of 10 bases. The CDR3 length is 16 residues. CDR3 protein: CASSQDPSGGANVLTF. CDR3 nucleotides: TGCGCCAGCAGCCAAGATCCCTCAGGAGGGGCCAACGTCCTGACTTTC.

V usage is TRBV9 and J usage is TRBJ1-4; a weak D match, TRBD1 (5 bases). Germline V CDR1 and CDR2: SGDLS, YYNGEE. Trimming removed 3 bases from V and 2 bases from J, with 14 bases in between. The CDR3 runs to 16 residues. The chain's CDR3 is CASSGRAGGTNEKLFF. The CDR3 bases are TGTGCCAGCAGCGGAAGGGCCGGGGGTACTAATGAAAAACTGTTTTTT.

The V and J genes are TRBV14 and TRBJ2-1, with D uncertain. The V end was cut by 0 bases, the J end by 0 bases, with 15 bases between. The CDR3 sequence is 18 residues long. CDR1 is SGHDN, CDR2 FVKESK, per germline. The CDR3 region is CASSQELWSGNSYNEQFF. The CDR3 DNA reads as TGTGCCAGCAGCCAAGAACTTTGGTCAGGCAACTCCTACAATGAGCAGTTCTTC.

The chain carries TRBV2 and TRBJ2-5; 7 nucleotides agree with TRBD1. V was pared by 8 bases and J by 2 bases, with 5 bases of the junction left unmatched. The germline V gene encodes CDR1 SNHLY and CDR2 FYNNEI. This CDR3 has 13 amino acids. DNA for the CDR3: TGTGCCAGCCTCCGGGACAGTCAAGAGACCCAGTACTTC. The encoded protein is CASLRDSQETQYF.

This clone was seen once. This chain joins TRBV11-2 and TRBJ2-1, with 13 nucleotides matching TRBD2. CDR1 is SGHAT and CDR2 is FQNNGV in the germline V gene. The V and J ends lost 0 bases and 10 bases, in that order; junction bases with no gene match: 9. The CDR3 totals 17 residues. The CDR3 protein is CASSLDPGLAGPGEQFF. The CDR3 region has the DNA TGTGCCAGCAGCTTAGACCCGGGACTAGCGGGGCCTGGGGAGCAGTTCTTC. The full variable domain, in which reference TRBV11-2 and TRBJ2-1 provide the parts outside the CDR3, is EAGVAQSPRYKIIEKRQSVAFWCNPISGHATLYWYQQILGQGPKLLIQFQNNGVVDDSQLPKDRFSAERLKGVDSTLKIQPAKLEDSAVYLCASSLDPGLAGPGEQFFGPGTRLTVL.

The gene calls are TRBV7-9 and TRBJ2-3; no clear D gene. The CDR3 has 12 residues. V shed 7 bases and J shed 2 bases, with 7 bases lying between them. Per germline, CDR1 SEHNR and CDR2 FQNEAQ (reference sequence). The CDR3 is CASTVYTDTQYF. The CDR3 region has the DNA TGTGCCAGCACCGTATACACAGATACGCAGTATTTT.

J is TRBJ2-7 and V is TRBV5-4, with TRBD2 identical over 12 bases. The CDR3 is 16 residues long. Germline V CDR1 and CDR2: SGHNT, YYREEE (reference sequence). The junction had 5 bases not matched to a gene; V was cut back by 3 bases and J by 1 base. The CDR3 DNA is TGTGCCAGCAGCTCAGGACTAGCGGGGAATTCCTACGAGCAGTACTTC. Its translation is CASSSGLAGNSYEQYF. The full variable domain, completed using reference TRBV5-4 and TRBJ2-7, is ETGVTQSPTHLIKTRGQQVTLRCSSQSGHNTVSWYQQALGQGPQFIFQYYREEENGRGNFPPRFSGLQFPNYSSELNVNALELDDSALYLCASSSGLAGNSYEQYFGPGTRLTVT.

V gene TRBV7-2 combines with J gene TRBJ1-5; D ambiguous. Trimming stripped 5 bases from V and 11 bases from J, with 16 bases between. CDR1 and CDR2 (germline): SGHTA, FQGNSA. The CDR3 consists of 13 residues. The CDR3: CASSHTSGGAQHF. CDR3 in DNA: TGTGCCAGCAGCCACACGTCGGGCGGGGCCCAGCATTTT.

CDR3: CAWTRDWTGGETQYF. CDR3 DNA: TGTGCCTGGACCCGGGACTGGACAGGGGGGGAGACCCAGTACTTC. The chain joins TRBV30 to TRBJ2-5, with 10 bases that match TRBD1. CDR3 size: 15 residues. Germline loops: CDR1 GTSNPN, CDR2 SVGIG (reference sequence). V gave up 4 bases and J gave up 5 bases; unmatched junction bases: 10.

The chain recombines TRBV7-2 with TRBJ2-6, with unresolved D. This CDR3 is built from 16 residues. CDR1 and CDR2 (germline): SGHTA, FQGNSA. Trimming removed 0 bases from V and 3 bases from J, with 9 bases in between. The CDR3 DNA reads TGTGCCAGCAGCTTAGCGGTAGTACTTGGGGCCAACGTCCTGACTTTC. It yields the protein CASSLAVVLGANVLTF.

This CDR3 reads CASGRGGTGELFF. The DNA of the CDR3 is TGTGCTAGTGGTCGGGGGGGCACCGGGGAGCTGTTTTTT. V and J are TRBV12-5 and TRBJ2-2; 8 bases map to TRBD2. V was clipped by 5 bases and J by 4 bases; unmatched bases: 0. Germline V gives CDR1 LGHNT, CDR2 FRNRAP. The CDR3 is made up of 13 amino acids. Together with reference TRBV12-5 and TRBJ2-2, the CDR3 gives the full variable domain: DARVTQTPRHKVTEMGQEVTMRCQPILGHNTVFWYRQTMMQGLELLAYFRNRAPLDDSGMPKDRFSAEMPDATLATLKIQPSEPRDSAVYFCASGRGGTGELFFGEGSRLTVL.